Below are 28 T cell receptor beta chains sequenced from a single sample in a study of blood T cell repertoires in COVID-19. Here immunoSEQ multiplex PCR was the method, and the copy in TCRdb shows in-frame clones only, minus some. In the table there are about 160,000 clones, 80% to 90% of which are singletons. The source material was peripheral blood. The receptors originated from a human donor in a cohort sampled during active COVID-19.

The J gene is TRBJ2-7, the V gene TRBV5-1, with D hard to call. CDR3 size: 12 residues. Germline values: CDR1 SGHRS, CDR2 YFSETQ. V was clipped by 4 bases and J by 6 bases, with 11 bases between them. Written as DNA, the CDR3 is TGCGCCAGCAGCACAGAAGGCCGCGAGCAGTACTTC. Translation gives CASSTEGREQYF. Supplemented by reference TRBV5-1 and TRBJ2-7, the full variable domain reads KAGVTQTPRYLIKTRGQQVTLSCSPISGHRSVSWYQQTPGQGLQFLFEYFSETQRNKGNFPGRFSGRQFSNSRSEMNVSTLELGDSALYLCASSTEGREQYFGPGTRLTVT.

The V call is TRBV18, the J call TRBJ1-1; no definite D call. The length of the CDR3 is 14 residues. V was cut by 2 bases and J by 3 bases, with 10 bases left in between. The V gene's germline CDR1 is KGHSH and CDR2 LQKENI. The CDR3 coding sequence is TGTGCCAGCTCACCAGCGGTCCCTTACACTGAAGCTTTCTTT. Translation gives CASSPAVPYTEAFF.

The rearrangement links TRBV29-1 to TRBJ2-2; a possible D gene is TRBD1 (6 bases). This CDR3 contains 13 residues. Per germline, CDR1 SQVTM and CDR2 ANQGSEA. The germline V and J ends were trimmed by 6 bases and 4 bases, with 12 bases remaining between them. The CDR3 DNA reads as TGCAGCGTGGGGGCTGGGGCCACCGGGGAGCTGTTTTTT. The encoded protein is CSVGAGATGELFF.

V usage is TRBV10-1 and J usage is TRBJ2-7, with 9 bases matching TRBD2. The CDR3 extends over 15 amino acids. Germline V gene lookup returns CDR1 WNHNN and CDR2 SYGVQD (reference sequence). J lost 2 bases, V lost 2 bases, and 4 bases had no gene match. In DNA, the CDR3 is TGCGCCAGCAGTGAGGGGGCTAGCGGGACCTACGAGCAGTACTTC. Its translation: CASSEGASGTYEQYF.

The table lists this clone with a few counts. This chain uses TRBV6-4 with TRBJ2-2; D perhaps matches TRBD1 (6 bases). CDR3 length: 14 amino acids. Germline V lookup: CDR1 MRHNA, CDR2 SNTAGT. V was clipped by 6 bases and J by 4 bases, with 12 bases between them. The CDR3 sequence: CASRNGQSTGELFF. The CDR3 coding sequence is TGTGCCAGCAGAAATGGACAGAGCACCGGGGAGCTGTTTTTT.

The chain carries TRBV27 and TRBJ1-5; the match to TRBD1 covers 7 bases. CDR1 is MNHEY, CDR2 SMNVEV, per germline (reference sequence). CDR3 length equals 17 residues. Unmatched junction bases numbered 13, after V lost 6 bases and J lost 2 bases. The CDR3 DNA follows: TGTGCCAGCAGCCGAACACAGGGGCCTGGGGGCAATCAGCCCCAGCATTTT. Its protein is CASSRTQGPGGNQPQHF.

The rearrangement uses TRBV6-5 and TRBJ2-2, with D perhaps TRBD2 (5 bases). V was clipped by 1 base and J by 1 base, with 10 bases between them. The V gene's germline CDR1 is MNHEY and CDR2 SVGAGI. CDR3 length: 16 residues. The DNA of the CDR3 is TGTGCCAGCAGTTACTTGACCCGGGGGAACACCGGGGAGCTGTTTTTT. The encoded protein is CASSYLTRGNTGELFF.

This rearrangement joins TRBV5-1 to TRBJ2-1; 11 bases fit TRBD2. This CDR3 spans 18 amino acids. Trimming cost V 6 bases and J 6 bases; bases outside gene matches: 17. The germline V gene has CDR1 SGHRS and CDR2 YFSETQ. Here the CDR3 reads CASTTGILLAGAVNEQFF. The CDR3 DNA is TGCGCCAGCACCACCGGCATTTTACTAGCGGGAGCCGTCAATGAGCAGTTCTTC. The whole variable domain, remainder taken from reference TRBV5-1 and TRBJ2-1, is KAGVTQTPRYLIKTRGQQVTLSCSPISGHRSVSWYQQTPGQGLQFLFEYFSETQRNKGNFPGRFSGRQFSNSRSEMNVSTLELGDSALYLCASTTGILLAGAVNEQFFGPGTRLTVL.

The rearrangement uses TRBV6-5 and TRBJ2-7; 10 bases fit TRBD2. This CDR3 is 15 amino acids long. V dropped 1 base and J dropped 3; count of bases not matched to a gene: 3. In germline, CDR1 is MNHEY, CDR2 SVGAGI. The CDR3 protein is CASSYLAGGFYEQYF. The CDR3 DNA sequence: TGTGCCAGCAGTTACTTAGCGGGGGGTTTCTACGAGCAGTACTTC.

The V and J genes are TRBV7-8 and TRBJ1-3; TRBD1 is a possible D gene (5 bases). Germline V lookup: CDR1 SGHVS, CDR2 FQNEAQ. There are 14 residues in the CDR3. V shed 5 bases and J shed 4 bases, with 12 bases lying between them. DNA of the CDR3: TGTGCCAGCAGCCAGCGGGACCTGGGAAACACCATATATTTT. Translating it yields CASSQRDLGNTIYF.

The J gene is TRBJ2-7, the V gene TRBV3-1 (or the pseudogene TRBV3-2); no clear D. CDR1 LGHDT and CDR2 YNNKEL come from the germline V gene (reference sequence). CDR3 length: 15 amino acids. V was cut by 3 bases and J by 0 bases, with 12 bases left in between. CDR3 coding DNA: TGTGCCAGCAGCCAGAACAACGATCACTCCTACGAGCAGTACTTC. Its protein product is CASSQNNDHSYEQYF.

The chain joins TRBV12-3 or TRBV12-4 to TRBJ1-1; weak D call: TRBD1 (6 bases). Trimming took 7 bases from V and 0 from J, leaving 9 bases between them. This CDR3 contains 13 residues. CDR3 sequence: CASIGDMNTEAFF. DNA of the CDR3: TGTGCCAGCATAGGGGACATGAACACTGAAGCTTTCTTT.

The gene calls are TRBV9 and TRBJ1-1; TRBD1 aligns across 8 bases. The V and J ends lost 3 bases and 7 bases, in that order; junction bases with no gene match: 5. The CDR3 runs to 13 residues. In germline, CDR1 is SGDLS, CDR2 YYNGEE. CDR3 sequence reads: CASSGRGQVEAFF. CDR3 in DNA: TGTGCCAGCAGCGGCAGGGGGCAGGTTGAAGCTTTCTTT.

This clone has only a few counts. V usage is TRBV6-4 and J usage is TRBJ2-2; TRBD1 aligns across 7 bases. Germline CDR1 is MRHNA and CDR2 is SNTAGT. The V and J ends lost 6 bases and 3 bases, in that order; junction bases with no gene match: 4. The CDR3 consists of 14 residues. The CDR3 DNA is TGTGCCAGCAGAAGGGACAGTGACACCGGGGAGCTGTTTTTT. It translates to CASRRDSDTGELFF.

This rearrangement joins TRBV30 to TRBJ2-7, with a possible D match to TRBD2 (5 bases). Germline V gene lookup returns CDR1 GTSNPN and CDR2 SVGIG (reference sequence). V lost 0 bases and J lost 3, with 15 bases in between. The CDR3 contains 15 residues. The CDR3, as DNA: TGTGCCTGGAGTGTACTGTCGGGCGGGCACTACGAGCAGTACTTC. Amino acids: CAWSVLSGGHYEQYF. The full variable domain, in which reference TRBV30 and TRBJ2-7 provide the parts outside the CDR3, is SQTIHQWPATLVQPVGSPLSLECTVEGTSNPNLYWYRQAAGRGLQLLFYSVGIGQISSEVPQNLSASRPQDRQFILSSKKLLLSDSGFYLCAWSVLSGGHYEQYFGPGTRLTVT.

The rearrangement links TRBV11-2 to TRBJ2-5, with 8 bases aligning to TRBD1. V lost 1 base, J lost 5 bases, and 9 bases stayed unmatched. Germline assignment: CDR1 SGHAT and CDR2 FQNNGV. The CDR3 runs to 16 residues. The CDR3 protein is CASSLGQGDRRETQYF. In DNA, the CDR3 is TGTGCCAGCAGCTTAGGCCAGGGGGACAGGAGGGAGACCCAGTACTTC.

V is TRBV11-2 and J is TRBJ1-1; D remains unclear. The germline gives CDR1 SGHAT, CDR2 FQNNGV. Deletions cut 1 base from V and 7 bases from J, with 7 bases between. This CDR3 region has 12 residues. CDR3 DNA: TGTGCCAGCAGCTTAGTACGGTATGAAGCTTTCTTT. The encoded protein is CASSLVRYEAFF. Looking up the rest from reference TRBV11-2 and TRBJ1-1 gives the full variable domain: EAGVAQSPRYKIIEKRQSVAFWCNPISGHATLYWYQQILGQGPKLLIQFQNNGVVDDSQLPKDRFSAERLKGVDSTLKIQPAKLEDSAVYLCASSLVRYEAFFGQGTRLTVV.

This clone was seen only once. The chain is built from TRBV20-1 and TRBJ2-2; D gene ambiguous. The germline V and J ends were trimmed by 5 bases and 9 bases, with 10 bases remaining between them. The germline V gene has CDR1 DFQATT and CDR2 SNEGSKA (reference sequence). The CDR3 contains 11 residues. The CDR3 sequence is CSARSLRELFF. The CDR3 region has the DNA TGCAGTGCTCGGTCTTTGAGGGAGCTGTTTTTT.

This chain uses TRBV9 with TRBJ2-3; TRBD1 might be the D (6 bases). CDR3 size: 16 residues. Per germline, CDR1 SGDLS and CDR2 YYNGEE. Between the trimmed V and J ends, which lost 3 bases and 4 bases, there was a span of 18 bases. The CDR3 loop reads CASSARETGTSDTQYF. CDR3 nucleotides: TGTGCCAGCAGCGCAAGAGAGACCGGGACATCAGATACGCAGTATTTT. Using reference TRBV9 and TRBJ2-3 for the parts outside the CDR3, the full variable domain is DSGVTQTPKHLITATGQRVTLRCSPRSGDLSVYWYQQSLDQGLQFLIQYYNGEERAKGNILERFSAQQFPDLHSELNLSSLELGDSALYFCASSARETGTSDTQYFGPGTRLTVL.

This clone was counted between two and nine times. The CDR3 DNA reads TGTGCCAGCCGCCGGGGGGGCAGTACAAATCAGCCCCAGCATTTT. Amino acid sequence: CASRRGGSTNQPQHF. The V gene is TRBV7-2, the J gene TRBJ1-5; possible D gene TRBD1, 6 bases. The V and J ends lost 8 bases and 4 bases respectively, with 18 bases between them. From germline, CDR1 is SGHTA and CDR2 FQGNSA. The CDR3 is 15 amino acids.

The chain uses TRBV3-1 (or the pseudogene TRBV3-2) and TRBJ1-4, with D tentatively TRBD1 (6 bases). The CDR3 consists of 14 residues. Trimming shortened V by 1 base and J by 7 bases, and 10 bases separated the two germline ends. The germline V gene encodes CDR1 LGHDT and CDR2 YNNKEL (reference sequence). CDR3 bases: TGTGCCAGCAGCCAAGCAGGGGCCTCTGAAAAACTGTTTTTT. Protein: CASSQAGASEKLFF.

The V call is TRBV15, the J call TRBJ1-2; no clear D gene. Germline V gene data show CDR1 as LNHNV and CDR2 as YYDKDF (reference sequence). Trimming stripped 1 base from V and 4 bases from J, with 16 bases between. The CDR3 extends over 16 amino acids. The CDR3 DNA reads TGTGCCACCAGCAGAGCCGGAGGTGGCCATGCCTATGGCTACACCTTC. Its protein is CATSRAGGGHAYGYTF.

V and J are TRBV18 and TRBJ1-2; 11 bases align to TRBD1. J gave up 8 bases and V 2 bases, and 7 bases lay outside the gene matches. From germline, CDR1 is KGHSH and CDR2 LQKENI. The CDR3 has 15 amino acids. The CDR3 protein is CASSPTDRGLGGYTF. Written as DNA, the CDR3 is TGTGCCAGCTCACCAACGGACAGGGGGCTCGGAGGCTACACCTTC.

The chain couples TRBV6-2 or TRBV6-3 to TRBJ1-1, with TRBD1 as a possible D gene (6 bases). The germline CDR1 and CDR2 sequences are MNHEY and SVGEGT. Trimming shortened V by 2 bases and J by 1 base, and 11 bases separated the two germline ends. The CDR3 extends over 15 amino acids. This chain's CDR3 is CASSYPTGTNTEAFF. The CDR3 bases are TGTGCCAGCAGTTACCCGACAGGAACGAACACTGAAGCTTTCTTT.

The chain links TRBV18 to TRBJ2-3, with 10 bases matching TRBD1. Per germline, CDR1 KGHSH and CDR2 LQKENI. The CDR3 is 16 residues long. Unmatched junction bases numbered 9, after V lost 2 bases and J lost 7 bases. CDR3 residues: CASSPSSGTGANTQYF. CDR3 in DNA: TGTGCCAGCTCACCAAGTTCGGGGACAGGGGCAAATACGCAGTATTTT. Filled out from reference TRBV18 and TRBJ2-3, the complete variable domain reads NAGVMQNPRHLVRRRGQEARLRCSPMKGHSHVYWYRQLPEEGLKFMVYLQKENIIDESGMPKERFSAEFPKEGPSILRIQQVVRGDSAAYFCASSPSSGTGANTQYFGPGTRLTVL.

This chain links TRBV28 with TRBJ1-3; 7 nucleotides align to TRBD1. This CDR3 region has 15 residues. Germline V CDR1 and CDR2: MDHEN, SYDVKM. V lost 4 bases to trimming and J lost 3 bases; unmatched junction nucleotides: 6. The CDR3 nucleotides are TGTGCCAGCAGTTCCAGGGGGTTACATGGAAACACCATATATTTT. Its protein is CASSSRGLHGNTIYF.

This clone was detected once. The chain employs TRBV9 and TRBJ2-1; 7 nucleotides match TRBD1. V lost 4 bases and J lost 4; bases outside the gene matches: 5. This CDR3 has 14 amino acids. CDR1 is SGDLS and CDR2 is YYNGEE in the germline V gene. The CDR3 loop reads CASSPKQGYNEQFF. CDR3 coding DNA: TGTGCCAGCAGCCCGAAACAGGGGTACAATGAGCAGTTCTTC.

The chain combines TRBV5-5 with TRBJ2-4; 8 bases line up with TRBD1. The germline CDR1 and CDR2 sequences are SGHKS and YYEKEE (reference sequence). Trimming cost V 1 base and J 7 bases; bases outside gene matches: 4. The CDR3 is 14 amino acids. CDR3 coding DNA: TGTGCCAGCAGCTTGTCAGGGGGCACGAACATTCAGTACTTC. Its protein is CASSLSGGTNIQYF.